A selection of T cell receptor beta chains follows, all from one sample in a study of OX40 agonist ivuxolimab in advanced cancers. Sequenced by immunoSEQ multiplex PCR; TCRdb stores in-frame clones only, minus some. This table holds tens of thousands of clones, roughly 80% found once. The material was CD4+ or CD8+ T cells sorted from blood, obtained in a trial of the OX40 agonist ivuxolimab. The source of these receptors is an adult with an advanced solid tumor such as melanoma, head and neck, liver or kidney cancer. Each CDR3 is given with its conserved first and last residue. Each record gives: J gene, clone size, D gene, V gene, CDR3 length, CDR3 DNA, CDR3 protein. A D gene is named only where the DNA matches it firmly. Where a row states a size, it is once, few, many or the class of an expanded clone; other rows omit it.

j_call: TRBJ1-2; clone_size: NA; d_call: TRBD1; v_call: TRBV29-1; cdr3_length: 13; cdr3_nt: TGCAGCGTTGGTACAGGGGTAGACTATGGCTACACCTTC; cdr3_aa: CSVGTGVDYGYTF
j_call: TRBJ1-2; clone_size: NA; d_call: TRBD1; v_call: TRBV7-2; cdr3_length: 17; cdr3_nt: TGTGCCAGCAGCTTCGGGGGGACAGGGGGCGATCTATATGGCTACACCTTC; cdr3_aa: CASSFGGTGGDLYGYTF
j_call: TRBJ1-5; clone_size: NA; d_call: TRBD1; v_call: TRBV28; cdr3_length: 15; cdr3_nt: TGTGCCAGCAACTCCCGACAGGGGGCCAATCAGCCCCAGCATTTT; cdr3_aa: CASNSRQGANQPQHF
j_call: TRBJ2-7; clone_size: NA; d_call: NA; v_call: TRBV4-3; cdr3_length: 13; cdr3_nt: TGCGCCAGCAGCCAAGATCTTCGCTACGAGCAGTACTTC; cdr3_aa: CASSQDLRYEQYF
j_call: TRBJ2-2; clone_size: NA; d_call: NA; v_call: TRBV5-1; cdr3_length: 15; cdr3_nt: TGCGCCAGCAGCTTGAATGAGTTAAGGACCGGGGAGCTGTTTTTT; cdr3_aa: CASSLNELRTGELFF
j_call: TRBJ1-4; clone_size: once; d_call: NA; v_call: TRBV9; cdr3_length: 14; cdr3_nt: TGTGCCAGCACCGGAGGGAGCCCTAATGAAAAACTGTTTTTT; cdr3_aa: CASTGGSPNEKLFF
j_call: TRBJ2-3; clone_size: NA; d_call: NA; v_call: TRBV6-5; cdr3_length: 14; cdr3_nt: TGTGCCAGCAGTGAAGTCTCGCAGGCAGATACGCAGTATTTT; cdr3_aa: CASSEVSQADTQYF
j_call: TRBJ2-1; clone_size: NA; d_call: NA; v_call: TRBV7-9; cdr3_length: 16; cdr3_nt: TGTGCCAGCAGCTTCGGTTCTTTGGGTATGGAAAATGAGCAGTTCTTC; cdr3_aa: CASSFGSLGMENEQFF
j_call: TRBJ1-3; clone_size: few; d_call: NA; v_call: TRBV6-5; cdr3_length: 13; cdr3_nt: TGTGCCAGCGGAAACAGGGAGGGAAACACCATATATTTT; cdr3_aa: CASGNREGNTIYF
j_call: TRBJ1-1; clone_size: once; d_call: NA; v_call: TRBV30; cdr3_length: 15; cdr3_nt: TGTGCCTGGGCAGCTACAGGGAGTTGGGGCACTGAAGCTTTCTTT; cdr3_aa: CAWAATGSWGTEAFF
j_call: TRBJ1-3; clone_size: NA; d_call: NA; v_call: TRBV9; cdr3_length: 15; cdr3_nt: TGTGCCAGCAGCAACACAGGGCTCTCTGGAAACACCATATATTTT; cdr3_aa: CASSNTGLSGNTIYF
j_call: TRBJ2-2; clone_size: once; d_call: NA; v_call: TRBV28; cdr3_length: 17; cdr3_nt: TGTGCCAGCAGTCCCCCGGCAGCCTTTCCTAACACCGGGGAGCTGTTTTTT; cdr3_aa: CASSPPAAFPNTGELFF
j_call: TRBJ1-1; clone_size: NA; d_call: TRBD1; v_call: TRBV5-1; cdr3_length: 14; cdr3_nt: TGCGCCAGCAGCCCAGGGGGAGCGGAGACTGAAGCTTTCTTT; cdr3_aa: CASSPGGAETEAFF
j_call: TRBJ2-5; clone_size: NA; d_call: NA; v_call: TRBV9; cdr3_length: 13; cdr3_nt: TGTGCCAGCAGCCCAGGGGCCCAAGAGACCCAGTACTTC; cdr3_aa: CASSPGAQETQYF
j_call: TRBJ1-6; clone_size: few; d_call: TRBD1; v_call: TRBV5-4; cdr3_length: 18; cdr3_nt: TGTGCCAGCAGCTCGCCGGGACAGGGAAGAGGTGGTGGTTCACCCCTCCACTTT; cdr3_aa: CASSSPGQGRGGGSPLHF
j_call: TRBJ1-2; clone_size: NA; d_call: NA; v_call: TRBV5-4; cdr3_length: 14; cdr3_nt: TGTGCCAGCAGCTTGGGGGGACGGATCGATGGCTACACCTTC; cdr3_aa: CASSLGGRIDGYTF
j_call: TRBJ1-5; clone_size: NA; d_call: NA; v_call: TRBV10-3; cdr3_length: 16; cdr3_nt: TGTGCCATCAGTGAGTCGGGGGGCTATAGCAATCAGCCCCAGCATTTT; cdr3_aa: CAISESGGYSNQPQHF
j_call: TRBJ1-4; clone_size: NA; d_call: NA; v_call: TRBV5-8; cdr3_length: 11; cdr3_nt: TGTGCCAGCAGCTTGGACGAAAAACTGTTTTTT; cdr3_aa: CASSLDEKLFF
j_call: TRBJ1-4; clone_size: NA; d_call: NA; v_call: TRBV7-2; cdr3_length: 16; cdr3_nt: TGTGCCAGCAGCCACAGCAGGGTTGGGACTAATGAAAAACTGTTTTTT; cdr3_aa: CASSHSRVGTNEKLFF
j_call: TRBJ2-7; clone_size: NA; d_call: NA; v_call: TRBV19; cdr3_length: 15; cdr3_nt: TGTGCCAGTAGTATCGGGGGAGGCGGCTCCTACGAGCAGTACTTC; cdr3_aa: CASSIGGGGSYEQYF
j_call: TRBJ1-1; clone_size: NA; d_call: TRBD1; v_call: TRBV7-3; cdr3_length: 13; cdr3_nt: TGTGCCAGCAGCCCCCAGGGGGGTAGAGAGGCTTTCTTT; cdr3_aa: CASSPQGGREAFF
j_call: TRBJ1-1; clone_size: NA; d_call: NA; v_call: TRBV18; cdr3_length: 16; cdr3_nt: TGTGCCAGCTCACCATCTAGCGTTAGGGGCGTTAATAAGGCTTTCTTT; cdr3_aa: CASSPSSVRGVNKAFF
j_call: TRBJ2-2; clone_size: NA; d_call: TRBD1; v_call: TRBV27; cdr3_length: 18; cdr3_nt: TGTGCCAGCAGTTCCGGACAGGGAATACCCCTGCACACCGGGGAGCTGTTTTTT; cdr3_aa: CASSSGQGIPLHTGELFF
j_call: TRBJ1-6; clone_size: few; d_call: TRBD1; v_call: TRBV30; cdr3_length: 14; cdr3_nt: TGTGCCTGGGAAGTGGACAGGAGTCGATCACCCCTCCACTTT; cdr3_aa: CAWEVDRSRSPLHF
j_call: TRBJ2-3; clone_size: NA; d_call: NA; v_call: TRBV28; cdr3_length: 13; cdr3_nt: TGTGCCAGCAGCTGGGAGAGCACAGATACGCAGTATTTT; cdr3_aa: CASSWESTDTQYF
j_call: TRBJ1-1; clone_size: NA; d_call: NA; v_call: TRBV6-5; cdr3_length: 15; cdr3_nt: TGTGCCAGCAGTTACCAAAGGACGGCGAACACTGAAGCTTTCTTT; cdr3_aa: CASSYQRTANTEAFF
j_call: TRBJ1-1; clone_size: few; d_call: NA; v_call: TRBV4-3; cdr3_length: 15; cdr3_nt: TGCGCCAGCAGCCAGGACCCCAGTCCCAGCAGTGAAGCTTTCTTT; cdr3_aa: CASSQDPSPSSEAFF
j_call: TRBJ2-3; clone_size: NA; d_call: NA; v_call: TRBV18; cdr3_length: 15; cdr3_nt: TGTGCCAGCTCCCTCGCGGAGGGTAGCACAGATACGCAGTATTTT; cdr3_aa: CASSLAEGSTDTQYF
j_call: TRBJ1-1; clone_size: NA; d_call: NA; v_call: TRBV5-6; cdr3_length: 15; cdr3_nt: TGTGCCAGCACCCTAAGGGTGGCCGAGAACACTGAAGCTTTCTTT; cdr3_aa: CASTLRVAENTEAFF
j_call: TRBJ2-5; clone_size: NA; d_call: TRBD2; v_call: TRBV25-1; cdr3_length: 14; cdr3_nt: TGTGCCAGCAGTGTAGCGGGGGCCCAAGAGACCCAGTACTTC; cdr3_aa: CASSVAGAQETQYF
j_call: TRBJ2-5; clone_size: NA; d_call: NA; v_call: TRBV27; cdr3_length: 14; cdr3_nt: TGTGCCAGCAGTCCCCGGATTTCCCAAGAGACCCAGTACTTC; cdr3_aa: CASSPRISQETQYF
j_call: TRBJ2-7; clone_size: NA; d_call: TRBD2; v_call: TRBV11-2; cdr3_length: 17; cdr3_nt: TGTGCCAGCAGCTCCATTTCGGCGGGGGGGACTTTCCACGAGCAGTACTTC; cdr3_aa: CASSSISAGGTFHEQYF
j_call: TRBJ2-4; clone_size: NA; d_call: NA; v_call: TRBV7-2; cdr3_length: 13; cdr3_nt: TGTGCCAGCAGCTTACCACCGACAGACATTCAGTACTTC; cdr3_aa: CASSLPPTDIQYF
j_call: TRBJ1-1; clone_size: NA; d_call: NA; v_call: TRBV9; cdr3_length: 15; cdr3_nt: TGTGCCAGCAGCGTAGGGGGACTGATGAACACTGAAGCTTTCTTT; cdr3_aa: CASSVGGLMNTEAFF
j_call: TRBJ1-1; clone_size: NA; d_call: NA; v_call: TRBV28; cdr3_length: 14; cdr3_nt: TGTGCCAGCAGTGCGGACCGAAAGAACACTGAAGCTTTCTTT; cdr3_aa: CASSADRKNTEAFF
j_call: TRBJ2-3; clone_size: NA; d_call: NA; v_call: TRBV5-1; cdr3_length: 14; cdr3_nt: TGCGCCAGCAGCAGCCAGGGGAGGACAGATACGCAGTATTTT; cdr3_aa: CASSSQGRTDTQYF
j_call: TRBJ2-2; clone_size: NA; d_call: TRBD1; v_call: TRBV7-8; cdr3_length: 15; cdr3_nt: TGTGCCAGCAGCCTCACAGGGGGTGCCACCGGGGAGCTGTTTTTT; cdr3_aa: CASSLTGGATGELFF
j_call: TRBJ1-2; clone_size: NA; d_call: TRBD1; v_call: TRBV12-5; cdr3_length: 12; cdr3_nt: TGTGCTAGTGGTACGGGGACAGCAGCCTACACCTTC; cdr3_aa: CASGTGTAAYTF
j_call: TRBJ1-5; clone_size: NA; d_call: NA; v_call: TRBV5-1; cdr3_length: 14; cdr3_nt: TGCGCCAGCAGCTTGGATGGGAGCGGTCAGCCCCAGCATTTT; cdr3_aa: CASSLDGSGQPQHF
j_call: TRBJ2-7; clone_size: NA; d_call: NA; v_call: TRBV6-5; cdr3_length: 15; cdr3_nt: TGTGCCAGCAGTTATTCAGGGGGGCGAGGGGACGAGCAGTACTTC; cdr3_aa: CASSYSGGRGDEQYF
j_call: TRBJ2-3; clone_size: NA; d_call: TRBD2; v_call: TRBV19; cdr3_length: 15; cdr3_nt: TGTGCCAGTAGTTCCCGAGGGACCGACGGGGGGACGCAGTATTTT; cdr3_aa: CASSSRGTDGGTQYF
j_call: TRBJ2-3; clone_size: NA; d_call: TRBD1; v_call: TRBV7-3; cdr3_length: 14; cdr3_nt: TGTGCCAGCAGCTCAGGACAGGGGCCAGATACGCAGTATTTT; cdr3_aa: CASSSGQGPDTQYF
j_call: TRBJ1-5; clone_size: NA; d_call: TRBD1; v_call: TRBV6-5; cdr3_length: 14; cdr3_nt: TGTGCCAGCAGTAAACAGGGGGGATATCAGCCCCAGCATTTT; cdr3_aa: CASSKQGGYQPQHF
j_call: TRBJ1-1; clone_size: NA; d_call: TRBD1; v_call: TRBV5-4; cdr3_length: 15; cdr3_nt: TGTGCCAGCAGCGCAACGACAGGGGGCCGCACTGAAGCTTTCTTT; cdr3_aa: CASSATTGGRTEAFF
j_call: TRBJ2-2; clone_size: NA; d_call: NA; v_call: TRBV28; cdr3_length: 15; cdr3_nt: TGTGCCAGCAGTTTTGATACAGGAGGCACCGGGGAGCTGTTTTTT; cdr3_aa: CASSFDTGGTGELFF